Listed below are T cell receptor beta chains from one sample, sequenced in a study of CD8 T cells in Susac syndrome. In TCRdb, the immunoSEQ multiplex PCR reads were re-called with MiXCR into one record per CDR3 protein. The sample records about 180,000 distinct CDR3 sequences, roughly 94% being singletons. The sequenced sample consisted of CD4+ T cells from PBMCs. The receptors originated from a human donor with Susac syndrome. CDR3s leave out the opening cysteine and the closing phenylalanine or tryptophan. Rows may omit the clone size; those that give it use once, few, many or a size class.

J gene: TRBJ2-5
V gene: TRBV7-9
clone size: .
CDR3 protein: ASTPTGGAETQY

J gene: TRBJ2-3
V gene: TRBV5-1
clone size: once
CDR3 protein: ASSLRGTTLTDTQY

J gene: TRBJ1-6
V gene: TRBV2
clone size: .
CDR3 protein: ASRGTLSYSPLH

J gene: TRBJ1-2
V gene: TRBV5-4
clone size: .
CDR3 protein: ASSLETGGIFGYT

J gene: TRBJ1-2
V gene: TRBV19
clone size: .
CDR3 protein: ASSHQGGQGYGYT

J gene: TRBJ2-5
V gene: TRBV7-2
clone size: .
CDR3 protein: ASRGGTTQETQY

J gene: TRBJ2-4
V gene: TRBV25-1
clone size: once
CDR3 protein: ASSDVGIGDIQY

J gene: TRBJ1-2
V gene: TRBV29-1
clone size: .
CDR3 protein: SVGAQGVGYT

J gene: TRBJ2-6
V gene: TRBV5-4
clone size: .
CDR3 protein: ASSKPGTSPLSGANVLT

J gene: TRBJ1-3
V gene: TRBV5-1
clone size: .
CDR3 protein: ASSSTSGRAVNTIY

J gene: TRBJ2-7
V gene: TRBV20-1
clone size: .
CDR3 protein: SASWRAHGYEQY

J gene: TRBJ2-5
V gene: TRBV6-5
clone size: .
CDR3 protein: ASSYSINREQETQY

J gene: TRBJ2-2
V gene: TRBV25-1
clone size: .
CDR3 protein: ASSPLGGAFGELF

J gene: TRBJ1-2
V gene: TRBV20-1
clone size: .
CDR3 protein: SARDLPQGLGGYT

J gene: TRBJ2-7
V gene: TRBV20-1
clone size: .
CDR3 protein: SAINEGYEQY

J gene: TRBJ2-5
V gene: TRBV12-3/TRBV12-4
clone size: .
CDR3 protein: ASRKPGPKETQY

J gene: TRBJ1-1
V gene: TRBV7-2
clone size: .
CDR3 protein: ASSFGPQGNTEAF

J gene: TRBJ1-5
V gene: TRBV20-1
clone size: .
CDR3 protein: SAREPGTGNQPQH

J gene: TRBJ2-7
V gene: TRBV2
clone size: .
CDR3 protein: ASSSGTLTYEQY

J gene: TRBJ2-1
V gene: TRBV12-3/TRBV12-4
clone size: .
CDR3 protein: ASSPWRGSHNEQF

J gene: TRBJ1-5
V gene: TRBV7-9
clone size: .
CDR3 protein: ASSLGWDGNQPQH

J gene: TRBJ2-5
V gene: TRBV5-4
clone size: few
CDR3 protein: ASSRDSEETQY

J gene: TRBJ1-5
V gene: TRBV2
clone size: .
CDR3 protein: ATSGTGVNQPQH

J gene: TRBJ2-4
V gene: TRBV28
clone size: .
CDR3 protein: ASSPRGPPGRDIQY

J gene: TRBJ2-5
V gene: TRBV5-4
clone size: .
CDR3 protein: ASSWTYKGTQY

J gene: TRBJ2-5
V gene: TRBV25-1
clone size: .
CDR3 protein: ASSRLLETQY

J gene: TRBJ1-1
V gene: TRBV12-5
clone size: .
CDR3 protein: ASGLGLRAAF

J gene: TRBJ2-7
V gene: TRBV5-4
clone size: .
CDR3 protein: ASSLAWAGESYEQY

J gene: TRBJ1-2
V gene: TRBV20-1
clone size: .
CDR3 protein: SAVVGQGLGYT

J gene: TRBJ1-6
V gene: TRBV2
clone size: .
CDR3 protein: ASIFSDSNSPLH

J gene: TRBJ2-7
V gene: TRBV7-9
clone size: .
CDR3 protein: ASSMDRVYEQY

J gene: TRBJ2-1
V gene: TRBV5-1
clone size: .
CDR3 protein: ASSPLAGTYNEQF

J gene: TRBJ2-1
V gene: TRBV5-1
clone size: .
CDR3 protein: ASSIGTERLF

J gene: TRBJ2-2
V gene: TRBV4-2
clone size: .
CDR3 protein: ASSSWTGKNTGELF

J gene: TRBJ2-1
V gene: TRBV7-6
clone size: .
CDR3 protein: ASSLASAYGGNEQF

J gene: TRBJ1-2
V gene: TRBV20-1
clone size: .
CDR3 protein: SAPGTALIGYGYT

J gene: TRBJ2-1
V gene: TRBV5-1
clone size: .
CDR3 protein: ASQEEAGVYREQF

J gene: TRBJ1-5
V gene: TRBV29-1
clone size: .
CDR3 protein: SVATDSNHPQH

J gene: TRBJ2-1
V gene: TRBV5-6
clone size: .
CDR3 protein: ASSLISHEQF

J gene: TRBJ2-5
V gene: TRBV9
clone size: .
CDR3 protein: ASSDRRGETQY